The 11 T cell receptor beta chains listed next were all sequenced from one sample in a study of T cell responses to AZD1222 COVID-19 vaccine. Sequencing was performed with immunoSEQ multiplex PCR; in TCRdb, only in-frame clones are kept and a portion is missing. The sample holds around 100,000 clones, approximately 90% seen once. The input for sequencing was peripheral blood, taken 28 days after the second AZD1222 dose. The source is an adult who received the AZD1222 COVID-19 vaccine.

The J gene is TRBJ2-2, the V gene TRBV15; possibly TRBD1 for D (7 bases). This CDR3 spans 18 amino acids. Germline V gives CDR1 LNHNV, CDR2 YYDKDF (reference sequence). V lost 0 bases and J 5 bases, leaving 19 bases between the germline ends. The CDR3 loop is CATSREGGWTGATGELFF. For the CDR3, the DNA is TGTGCCACCAGCAGAGAAGGAGGGTGGACAGGCGCTACCGGGGAGCTGTTTTTT.

The chain carries TRBV19 and TRBJ2-2, with 12 positions matching TRBD2. Germline V gene data show CDR1 as LNHDA and CDR2 as SQIVND (reference sequence). This CDR3 is 13 amino acids long. V trimming: 8 bases; J trimming: 9 bases; junction bases outside the gene matches: 4. CDR3 sequence (DNA): TGTGCCAGTTCGACTAGCGGGAGCCGGGAGCTGTTTTTT. It encodes CASSTSGSRELFF.

This clone appeared many times. The CDR3 DNA reads TGCGCCAGCAGCCCCGACAGAGTAAACTATGGCTACACCTTC. Residues: CASSPDRVNYGYTF. The genes are TRBV4-3 and TRBJ1-2, with D perhaps matching TRBD1 (5 bases). The CDR3 extends over 14 amino acids. CDR1 is LGHNA, CDR2 YSLEER, per germline. V shed 4 bases and J shed 2 bases, with 11 bases lying between them.

In nucleotides, the CDR3 is TGTGCCAGCTCCGTAGCGGGAACCCCCTACGAGCAGTACTTC. It codes for CASSVAGTPYEQYF. The chain recombines TRBV18 with TRBJ2-7; 8 nucleotides align to TRBD2. Germline V gene data show CDR1 as KGHSH and CDR2 as LQKENI. CDR3 length: 14 amino acids. Trimming removed 6 bases from V and 2 bases from J; junction bases left unmatched: 6.

The chain couples TRBV20-1 to TRBJ2-7; no reliable D call. V lost 3 bases and J 3 bases, leaving 9 bases between the germline ends. This CDR3 contains 12 residues. Germline lookup yields CDR1 DFQATT and CDR2 SNEGSKA (reference sequence). The CDR3 DNA reads TGCAGTGCTAGTGCAGCTCTCTACGAGCAGTACTTC. This codes for CSASAALYEQYF.

J is TRBJ2-1 and V is TRBV5-1, with 9 bases matching TRBD2. The CDR3 runs to 19 residues. J lost 7 bases, V lost 4 bases, and 21 bases had no gene match. Germline CDR1 reads SGHRS; CDR2 reads YFSETQ. The CDR3 DNA is TGCGCCAGCAGCACGACCACAACGGGTAGCGGGAGCTCACGGAATGAGCAGTTCTTC. This codes for CASSTTTTGSGSSRNEQFF.

The rearrangement joins TRBV6-5 to TRBJ1-4, with 10 positions matching TRBD1. The germline V gene encodes CDR1 MNHEY and CDR2 SVGAGI. There are 14 residues in the CDR3. V was clipped by 5 bases and J by 8 bases; unmatched bases: 5. CDR3 sequence reads: CASSPTGGREKLFF. The CDR3 nucleotides are TGTGCCAGCAGTCCGACAGGGGGCAGGGAAAAACTGTTTTTT.

The V gene is TRBV6-2 or TRBV6-3, the J gene TRBJ2-5; tentatively, D is TRBD1 (7 bases). The germline gives CDR1 MNHEY, CDR2 SVGEGT. The CDR3 totals 16 residues. The V end was cut by 0 bases, the J end by 1 base, with 12 bases between. This chain's CDR3 is CASSYSGGQSQETQYF. The CDR3 DNA sequence: TGTGCCAGCAGTTACTCGGGGGGACAGAGCCAAGAGACCCAGTACTTC.

This chain uses TRBV30 with TRBJ2-1; tentative D call: TRBD2 (6 bases). The CDR3 contains 14 residues. The ends were cut back, 4 bases at V and 7 bases at J, with 17 bases in the middle. Looked up from germline, CDR1 is GTSNPN and CDR2 is SVGIG (reference sequence). This chain's CDR3 is CAWNRAGGVNEQFF. In DNA form, the CDR3 reads TGTGCCTGGAACCGAGCGGGCGGAGTGAATGAGCAGTTCTTC. Supplemented by reference TRBV30 and TRBJ2-1, the full variable domain reads SQTIHQWPATLVQPVGSPLSLECTVEGTSNPNLYWYRQAAGRGLQLLFYSVGIGQISSEVPQNLSASRPQDRQFILSSKKLLLSDSGFYLCAWNRAGGVNEQFFGPGTRLTVL.

Only one count was recorded for this clone. This chain links TRBV18 with TRBJ2-7, with 7 bases aligning to TRBD2. Germline values: CDR1 KGHSH, CDR2 LQKENI. The CDR3 spans 16 residues. V shed 1 base and J 4 bases; nucleotides not matched to a gene: 10. CDR3 protein: CASSPREGSSGYEQYF. DNA of the CDR3: TGTGCCAGCTCACCACGCGAAGGGAGTAGCGGGTACGAGCAGTACTTC.

This clone was counted once. The chain joins TRBV6-2 or TRBV6-3 to TRBJ2-5; 10 bases map to TRBD2. With V trimmed by 2 bases and J by 2 bases, 5 bases remained unmatched. CDR3 length: 16 residues. Germline V gene lookup returns CDR1 MNHEY and CDR2 SVGEGT. This CDR3 is CASSYASTSGQETQYF. DNA for the CDR3: TGTGCCAGCAGTTACGCTTCGACTAGCGGGCAAGAGACCCAGTACTTC.